The 23 T cell receptor beta chains given below trace back to one sample, sequenced in a study of CXCR3-negative and CXCR3-positive naive CD8 T cells. These TCRs are of unknown antigen specificity. It was by 5' RACE with UMI labels that the TRB cDNA libraries were prepared. TCRdb reprocessed the 5' RACE reads and keeps a single row for each CDR3 protein, giving no DNA. The sample has tens of thousands of distinct CDR3 sequences; the top ten hold about 0.62%. The study's findings and limits: More hydrophobic TRB CDR3s were found in CXCR3-positive naive cells than in CXCR3-negative naive cells.

Sequenced input: naive CXCR3+ CD8+ T cells from blood. Subset here: CD45RO-CCR7+CD27+CD95- naive CD8+ T cells expressing CXCR3 (TNR3+). These TCRs come from a human donor in good health. Some clones in this sample may be carry-over from other donors' samples.

This chain joins TRBV29-1 and TRBJ1-1; TCRdb proposes TRBD1, but this gene call is untestable without DNA. This CDR3 has 12 amino acids. Per the germline V gene, CDR1 is SQVTM and CDR2 is ANQGSEA. The CDR3 reads CSVEGAGPEAFF.

J is TRBJ2-5 and V is TRBV11-2; TCRdb designates TRBD2, a call that cannot be tested without DNA. Germline CDR1 is SGHAT and CDR2 is FQNNGV. This CDR3 has 15 amino acids. CDR3: CASSLGRALQDAQYF.

The chain uses TRBV12-3 or TRBV12-4 and TRBJ2-5. CDR3 length: 12 residues. The CDR3 is CSTGVGRETQYF.

The chain recombines TRBV12-3 or TRBV12-4 with TRBJ2-1; TCRdb reports TRBD2, a call that lacks DNA to check it against. There are 14 residues in the CDR3. CDR3 protein: CASSSKAGYNEQFF.

V is TRBV12-3 or TRBV12-4 and J is TRBJ1-5; no DNA is available, so the TRBD1 call from TCRdb remains unchecked. CDR3 length: 13 residues. The CDR3 is CASSSPGDQPQHF.

V gene TRBV14 combines with J gene TRBJ2-3. Germline values: CDR1 SGHDN, CDR2 FVKESK. There are 17 residues in the CDR3. CDR3 amino acids: CASSQDFRRGGTDTQYF.

The chain combines TRBV5-5 with TRBJ2-3; TCRdb reports TRBD1, a call that lacks DNA to check it against. The germline V gene has CDR1 SGHKS and CDR2 YYEKEE (reference sequence). This CDR3 spans 13 amino acids. CDR3 loop: CASSGGGSDTQYF.

The chain links TRBV2 to TRBJ2-1; TCRdb lists TRBD1, though no DNA is available to test this call. This CDR3 region has 15 residues. Germline assignment: CDR1 SNHLY and CDR2 FYNNEI. The CDR3 sequence is CASTEQGARENEQFF.

The chain employs TRBV19 and TRBJ1-5. The CDR3 runs 15 residues. Germline CDR1 reads LNHDA; CDR2 reads SQIVND (reference sequence). The CDR3 protein is CASSSSWISNQPQHF.

The CDR3 loop is CASRLYTSGTTDTQYF. This chain uses TRBV7-9 with TRBJ2-3; absent DNA, TCRdb's TRBD2 call cannot be checked. Germline loops: CDR1 SEHNR, CDR2 FQNEAQ (reference sequence). CDR3 length equals 16 residues.

V and J are TRBV2 and TRBJ2-1; TCRdb gives TRBD1 as the D gene, but with no DNA this cannot be confirmed. This CDR3 is 14 amino acids long. The germline V gene has CDR1 SNHLY and CDR2 FYNNEI. This CDR3 is CASSETGQYNEQFF.

The chain combines TRBV7-8 with TRBJ1-4; checking the TCRdb D call of TRBD1 is not possible without DNA. CDR1 is SGHVS, CDR2 FQNEAQ, per germline. The CDR3 contains 15 residues. The CDR3 here is CASSSSDSSNEKLFF.

The chain combines TRBV5-1 with TRBJ2-7; TCRdb returns TRBD1, unconfirmable since there is no DNA. The germline V gene encodes CDR1 SGHRS and CDR2 YFSETQ. This CDR3 is 14 amino acids long. CDR3 amino acids: CASSLAGQGYEQYF.

This chain uses TRBV7-9 with TRBJ2-7; TCRdb reports TRBD1, a call that lacks DNA to check it against. CDR3 length: 14 residues. CDR1 is SEHNR and CDR2 is FQNEAQ in the germline V gene (reference sequence). This chain's CDR3 is CASSSTGRGYEQYF.

The V and J genes are TRBV6-5 and TRBJ2-2; TCRdb's D call of TRBD2 is untestable without DNA. From germline, CDR1 is MNHEY and CDR2 SVGAGI. The CDR3 runs 15 residues. The CDR3 loop is CASSEFSGNPGELFF.

CDR3: CASSLGPDEKNEQFF. The chain combines TRBV28 with TRBJ2-1. CDR1 is MDHEN and CDR2 is SYDVKM in the germline V gene. CDR3 size: 15 residues.

This sequence joins TRBV28 and TRBJ2-5; the D call from TCRdb, TRBD1, cannot be confirmed without DNA. CDR1 MDHEN and CDR2 SYDVKM come from the germline V gene. CDR3 length: 15 residues. The CDR3 reads CASSWGTQPQETQYF.

The chain couples TRBV7-6 to TRBJ2-1. This CDR3 has 13 residues. CDR1 and CDR2 from the germline V gene are SGHVS and FNYEAQ. This chain's CDR3 is CASSFAVYNEQFF.

The chain couples TRBV12-3 or TRBV12-4 to TRBJ2-2. CDR3 length: 11 residues. CDR3 residues: CASLGGGELFF.

The chain employs TRBV7-6 and TRBJ2-7; the D gene TCRdb calls, TRBD1, cannot be checked with no DNA. The V gene's germline CDR1 is SGHVS and CDR2 FNYEAQ. This CDR3 spans 13 amino acids. The CDR3: CASSPGQGDEEYF.

CDR3 protein: CASSLRTGYEQYF. This sequence joins TRBV5-1 and TRBJ2-7; checking the TCRdb D call of TRBD1 is not possible without DNA. This CDR3 has 13 residues. CDR1 SGHRS and CDR2 YFSETQ come from the germline V gene.

This chain uses TRBV6-5 with TRBJ2-3; checking the TCRdb D call of TRBD2 is not possible without DNA. The CDR3 runs to 15 residues. In germline, CDR1 is MNHEY, CDR2 SVGAGI. The CDR3 is CASSYEGLVADTQYF.

The chain employs TRBV4-2 and TRBJ2-7. The CDR3 has 13 residues. The germline V gene has CDR1 LGHNA and CDR2 YNFKEQ. CDR3 region: CASSHHQEYEQYF.